Following are 25 T cell receptor beta chains from one sample sequenced in a study of CD8+ T cells in alopecia areata. RNA was extracted and reverse transcribed into cDNA as the sequencing template. Data came from immunoSEQ multiplex PCR; TCRdb stores just in-frame clones and leaves some out. The sample lists about 100,000 clones; roughly 56% were seen once. Treatment of the sample: oral pan-JAK inhibitor, 5-10 mg twice daily. This specimen consisted of CD8+ T cells sorted from blood, obtained between weeks 55 and 65, from a patient treated with tofacitinib. Source of these receptors: a human donor with alopecia areata.

In this sample, this clone turned up many times. The gene calls are TRBV5-1 and TRBJ1-1, with D maybe TRBD1 (6 bases). The CDR3 covers 13 residues. Trimming pared 4 bases from V and 6 bases from J, leaving 13 bases between. CDR1 is SGHRS and CDR2 is YFSETQ in the germline V gene. Written as DNA, the CDR3 is TGCGCCAGCAGCCAGGACAGACTATCTGAAGCTTTCTTT. Translation: CASSQDRLSEAFF.

The chain uses TRBV5-1 and TRBJ1-1; weak D call: TRBD1 (5 bases). CDR3 size: 12 residues. V was trimmed by 7 bases and J by 8 bases, leaving 15 bases between them. The germline V gene has CDR1 SGHRS and CDR2 YFSETQ. CDR3 coding DNA: TGCGCCAGCTATGCCAGGGTATCGGAAGCTTTCTTT. Residues: CASYARVSEAFF.

The rearrangement links TRBV14 to TRBJ2-1; TRBD1 might be the D (6 bases). The CDR3 covers 14 residues. V shed 0 bases and J shed 7 bases, with 10 bases lying between them. The V gene's germline CDR1 is SGHDN and CDR2 FVKESK. The chain's CDR3 is CASSQDPRGNEQFF. The CDR3 DNA is TGTGCCAGCAGCCAAGACCCCAGGGGAAATGAGCAGTTCTTC. The full variable domain, its missing parts supplied by reference TRBV14 and TRBJ2-1, is EAGVTQFPSHSVIEKGQTVTLRCDPISGHDNLYWYRRVMGKEIKFLLHFVKESKQDESGMPNNRFLAERTGGTYSTLKVQPAELEDSGVYFCASSQDPRGNEQFFGPGTRLTVL.

The count of this clone is one. V gene TRBV6-5 combines with J gene TRBJ2-6, with D perhaps matching TRBD1 (5 bases). The CDR3 covers 13 residues. The germline V gene encodes CDR1 MNHEY and CDR2 SVGAGI. With 7 bases removed from V and 6 bases from J, the gap between germline ends came to 10 bases. CDR3 loop: CASTTVAANVLTF. The CDR3 nucleotides are TGTGCCAGCACGACAGTCGCGGCCAACGTCCTGACTTTC.

The gene calls are TRBV7-9 and TRBJ2-5; D might be TRBD2 (6 bases). Germline CDR1 is SEHNR and CDR2 is FQNEAQ (reference sequence). V gave up 5 bases and J gave up 2 bases, with 12 bases separating them. The CDR3 extends over 14 amino acids. The CDR3 loop is CASSPSSAQETQYF. Here the CDR3 DNA reads TGTGCCAGCAGCCCGTCTAGCGCTCAAGAGACCCAGTACTTC. Full variable domain (outside the CDR3, taken from reference TRBV7-9 and TRBJ2-5): DTGVSQNPRHKITKRGQNVTFRCDPISEHNRLYWYRQTLGQGPEFLTYFQNEAQLEKSRLLSDRFSAERPKGSFSTLEIQRTEQGDSAMYLCASSPSSAQETQYFGPGTRLLVL.

This clone came up once. The chain employs TRBV7-9 and TRBJ2-5, with TRBD2 as a possible D gene (5 bases). The CDR3 length is 17 residues. V was pared by 2 bases and J by 1 base, with 17 bases between. Germline loops: CDR1 SEHNR, CDR2 FQNEAQ (reference sequence). In DNA form, the CDR3 reads TGTGCCAGCAGCTTATCTAGCTATGGTGTCAGCCAAGAGACCCAGTACTTC. Amino acids: CASSLSSYGVSQETQYF.

This chain connects TRBV30 to TRBJ2-2, with D hard to call. Trimming stripped 3 bases from V and 5 bases from J, with 10 bases between. Germline CDR1 is GTSNPN and CDR2 is SVGIG (reference sequence). The CDR3 loop spans 13 amino acids. The CDR3 protein is CAWSVDGTGELFF. CDR3 nucleotides: TGTGCCTGGAGCGTAGATGGGACCGGGGAGCTGTTTTTT.

This clone was counted between two and nine times. The rearrangement joins TRBV29-1 to TRBJ2-7; TRBD1 might be the D (6 bases). The germline CDR1 and CDR2 sequences are SQVTM and ANQGSEA. The CDR3 loop spans 12 amino acids. V lost 4 bases and J 3 bases, leaving 10 bases between the germline ends. The CDR3 DNA reads as TGCAGCGTTGCGAACAGGGACTACGAGCAGTACTTC. Translating it yields CSVANRDYEQYF.

The chain links TRBV29-1 to TRBJ2-7; possible D gene TRBD1, 5 bases. Germline V gene lookup returns CDR1 SQVTM and CDR2 ANQGSEA. The germline V and J ends were trimmed by 0 bases and 1 base, with 10 bases remaining between them. The CDR3 loop spans 14 amino acids. CDR3 bases: TGCAGCGTTGAAGATCAGACAGTTTCCTACGAGCAGTACTTC. Its translation is CSVEDQTVSYEQYF.

The CDR3 is CSVPGEGTGYTF. In DNA form, the CDR3 reads TGCAGCGTTCCGGGCGAAGGGACGGGCTACACCTTC. V gene TRBV29-1 combines with J gene TRBJ1-2, with D perhaps matching TRBD1 (5 bases). CDR1 is SQVTM and CDR2 is ANQGSEA in the germline V gene. Deletions cut 5 bases from V and 8 bases from J, with 15 bases between. The CDR3 consists of 12 residues. Complete variable domain (other parts from reference TRBV29-1 and TRBJ1-2): SAVISQKPSRDICQRGTSLTIQCQVDSQVTMMFWYRQQPGQSLTLIATANQGSEATYESGFVIDKFPISRPNLTFSTLTVSNMSPEDSSIYLCSVPGEGTGYTFGSGTRLTVV.

This chain uses TRBV15 with TRBJ1-1; D is possibly TRBD1 (6 bases). The ends were cut back, 6 bases at V and 7 bases at J, with 15 bases in the middle. Germline CDR1 and CDR2: LNHNV and YYDKDF (reference sequence). The CDR3 totals 13 residues. CDR3 residues: CATRAGAAIEAFF. As DNA, the CDR3 is TGTGCCACCAGGGCGGGGGCCGCTATTGAAGCTTTCTTT.

This clone was found a few times. The chain employs TRBV13 and TRBJ1-5; possibly TRBD1 for D (6 bases). Germline CDR1 reads PRHDT; CDR2 reads FYEKMQ (reference sequence). The CDR3 is 13 residues long. V was pared by 0 bases and J by 8 bases, with 8 bases between. Here the CDR3 DNA reads TGTGCCAGCAGCTTAGGGAGGGGGGAGCCCCAGCATTTT. It encodes CASSLGRGEPQHF.

V usage is TRBV9 and J usage is TRBJ2-5, with 7 bases aligning to TRBD2. CDR1 is SGDLS, CDR2 YYNGEE, per germline. The V and J ends lost 4 bases and 4 bases, in that order; junction bases with no gene match: 16. This CDR3 region has 17 residues. The CDR3 sequence: CASSSPRDYSTGETQYF. The CDR3 nucleotides read TGTGCCAGCAGCTCCCCACGGGACTATAGCACCGGAGAGACCCAGTACTTC.

The CDR3 DNA reads TGTGCCAGCATGGGACAGCCGTCTATGGGCTACACCTTC. Amino acids: CASMGQPSMGYTF. The chain combines TRBV2 with TRBJ1-2; 7 nucleotides align to TRBD1. The CDR3 runs 13 residues. Trimming removed 7 bases from V and 8 bases from J; junction bases left unmatched: 10. Germline CDR1 is SNHLY and CDR2 is FYNNEI. Combining the CDR3 with reference TRBV2 and TRBJ1-2 gives the whole variable domain EPEVTQTPSHQVTQMGQEVILRCVPISNHLYFYWYRQILGQKVEFLVSFYNNEISEKSEIFDDQFSVERPDGSNFTLKIRSTKLEDSAMYFCASMGQPSMGYTFGSGTRLTVV.

The chain combines TRBV5-1 with TRBJ2-6; maybe TRBD2 (7 bases). Germline CDR1 is SGHRS and CDR2 is YFSETQ. Trimming took 4 bases from V and 3 from J, leaving 11 bases between them. The CDR3 spans 15 residues. DNA for the CDR3: TGCGCCAGCAGCGGGGGGGCGCGTGGGGCCAACGTCCTGACTTTC. Its protein product is CASSGGARGANVLTF.

Only a few counts were recorded for this clone. The rearrangement uses TRBV19 and TRBJ1-6, with D possibly TRBD1 on 6 matching bases. The CDR3 runs 15 residues. Looked up from germline, CDR1 is LNHDA and CDR2 is SQIVND (reference sequence). V was shortened by 3 bases and J by 7 bases, with 13 bases between the two germline ends. The DNA for the CDR3 is TGTGCCAGTAGTATTGGTACGGGGGCAAATTCACCCCTCCACTTT. It specifies CASSIGTGANSPLHF. Drawing the rest from reference TRBV19 and TRBJ1-6, the complete variable domain is DGGITQSPKYLFRKEGQNVTLSCEQNLNHDAMYWYRQDPGQGLRLIYYSQIVNDFQKGDIAEGYSVSREKKESFPLTVTSAQKNPTAFYLCASSIGTGANSPLHFGNGTRLTVT.

The V call is TRBV30, the J call TRBJ1-3, with D tentatively TRBD1 (6 bases). The CDR3 spans 15 residues. CDR1 and CDR2 from the germline V gene are GTSNPN and SVGIG (reference sequence). Trimming removed 3 bases from V and 1 base from J, with 13 bases in between. DNA of the CDR3: TGTGCCTGGAGATCGGGGGCAGAGTCTGGAAACACCATATATTTT. Its protein product is CAWRSGAESGNTIYF.

This clone was seen more than once but under ten times. This sequence joins TRBV27 and TRBJ1-1; 10 bases fit TRBD1. The CDR3 is made up of 14 amino acids. CDR1 and CDR2 (germline): MNHEY, SMNVEV (reference sequence). V lost 5 bases to trimming and J lost 6 bases; unmatched junction nucleotides: 6. CDR3 in DNA: TGTGCCAGCAGTCCGATGACAGGGGGCCCTGAAGCTTTCTTT. Translation: CASSPMTGGPEAFF.

The V and J genes are TRBV30 and TRBJ1-1; the D is unclear. Trimming shortened V by 3 bases and J by 3 bases, and 11 bases separated the two germline ends. Germline CDR1 is GTSNPN and CDR2 is SVGIG (reference sequence). The CDR3 extends over 13 amino acids. CDR3 coding DNA: TGTGCCTGGAGCCGGGGTACTCACACTGAAGCTTTCTTT. Its translation is CAWSRGTHTEAFF.

The chain recombines TRBV7-9 with TRBJ2-5; no definite D call. The germline V gene has CDR1 SEHNR and CDR2 FQNEAQ (reference sequence). With 1 base removed from V and 5 bases from J, the gap between germline ends came to 20 bases. The CDR3 length is 17 residues. The CDR3 region has the DNA TGTGCCAGCAGCTTAGGCCGTTCGGTGTCCTCCAGGGAGACCCAGTACTTC. This translates into CASSLGRSVSSRETQYF.

This chain joins TRBV4-1 and TRBJ1-2; 8 positions agree with TRBD1. Germline loops: CDR1 MGHRA, CDR2 YSYEKL. The CDR3 totals 16 residues. The V segment lost 1 base and the J segment 4 bases; nucleotides outside the gene matches: 8. The CDR3 sequence: CASSQGDRGPLYGYTF. Written as DNA, the CDR3 is TGCGCCAGCAGCCAAGGTGACAGGGGACCTCTCTATGGCTACACCTTC.

This sequence joins TRBV7-8 and TRBJ2-5; D unresolved. The CDR3 loop spans 13 amino acids. CDR1 is SGHVS and CDR2 is FQNEAQ in the germline V gene. V shed 1 base and J shed 4 bases, with 7 bases lying between them. CDR3 amino acids: CASSLGLGETQYF. CDR3 in DNA: TGTGCCAGCAGCTTAGGTCTGGGAGAGACCCAGTACTTC.

There are a few counts of this clone. The CDR3, as DNA: TGTGCCAGCAGTTACTCAGGGACAGGGGGCCTCGAAGCTTTCTTT. Protein product: CASSYSGTGGLEAFF. V is TRBV6-5 and J is TRBJ1-1; TRBD1 agrees at 12 bases. The CDR3 sequence is 15 residues long. Germline CDR1 is MNHEY and CDR2 is SVGAGI. Trimming removed 0 bases from V and 8 bases from J; junction bases left unmatched: 4.

This clone came up a few times. The chain carries TRBV27 and TRBJ1-2, with 9 nucleotides matching TRBD1. CDR3 length: 14 amino acids. The V gene end was trimmed by 2 bases and the J gene end by 2 bases; junction bases not matched to a gene: 0. Germline values: CDR1 MNHEY, CDR2 SMNVEV (reference sequence). The DNA of the CDR3 is TGTGCCAGCAGTTTAGGGACAGGGAACTATGGCTACACCTTC. Protein sequence: CASSLGTGNYGYTF.

The V call is TRBV19, the J call TRBJ1-1, with D perhaps matching TRBD1 (6 bases). V was pared by 5 bases and J by 5 bases, with 15 bases between. Per the germline V gene, CDR1 is LNHDA and CDR2 is SQIVND (reference sequence). The CDR3 has 14 residues. CDR3 in DNA: TGTGCCAGTAGTGAATACAGGGCCCGGACTGAAGCTTTCTTT. Its translation: CASSEYRARTEAFF. The full variable domain, in which reference TRBV19 and TRBJ1-1 provide the parts outside the CDR3, is DGGITQSPKYLFRKEGQNVTLSCEQNLNHDAMYWYRQDPGQGLRLIYYSQIVNDFQKGDIAEGYSVSREKKESFPLTVTSAQKNPTAFYLCASSEYRARTEAFFGQGTRLTVV.